Listed here is a single TCR beta chain. Its antigen is not identified. The CDR3 has 14 residues. The germline V and J ends were trimmed by 4 bases and 5 bases, with 15 bases remaining between them. The germline V gene has CDR1 DFQATT and CDR2 SNEGSKA (reference sequence). This sample stems from a study of post-analysis software for immune sequencing data. Study background: Some patients lacked subtype; others had relapsing-remitting, secondary progressive or progressive-relapsing disease. Whole-study findings and limits: Higher frequency in patients than in controls was seen for 5 or 6 TRBV segments, with TRBV5-6, TRBV5-1 and TRBV20-1 among them. Significantly decreased normalized Chao1 diversity was recorded for multiple sclerosis patients relative to controls.

Each TCR beta cDNA library carried unique molecular identifiers. Out of about 0.95 to 10 million T cells, a few hundred thousand cDNA molecules were generated. MiXCR was run by TCRdb on the PCR reads, yielding one entry per CDR3 protein. The sample lists about 460,000 distinct CDR3 sequences; around 40% were seen once. This chain links TRBV20-1 with TRBJ2-1; TRBD2 is a possible D gene (6 bases). The clonotype was recovered from a girl under 18 with multiple sclerosis. Sequenced input: blood. This chain's CDR3 is CSAIRELAHNEQFF. The CDR3 bases are TGCAGTGCTATTCGGGAGTTGGCCCACAATGAGCAGTTCTTC.